The 21 T cell receptor beta chains below were found in one sample sequenced in a study of siplizumab effects on memory and regulatory T cells. The repertoire was sequenced with immunoSEQ multiplex PCR; TCRdb's copy has only in-frame clones and lacks some. The data contain approximately 52,000 clones, 95% to 97% of them seen just once; the ten biggest clones take up 0.64%. Sequencing was carried out using naive CD4+ T cells sorted from blood. These receptors originate from a human donor in good health.

The chain carries TRBV19 and TRBJ1-1; D call uncertain. V lost 11 bases and J lost 0, with 22 bases in between. The CDR3 extends over 16 amino acids. Germline CDR1 reads LNHDA; CDR2 reads SQIVND (reference sequence). The chain's CDR3 is CASSPRVVSMNTEAFF. The CDR3 DNA is TGTGCCTCCTCCCCCCGAGTCGTCAGTATGAACACTGAAGCTTTCTTT.

The V gene is TRBV25-1, the J gene TRBJ2-7; D remains ambiguous. Germline V gives CDR1 MGHDK, CDR2 SYGVNS. The CDR3 runs 11 residues. V lost 8 bases, J lost 3 bases, and 8 bases lay in between. CDR3 in amino acids: CASSDGYEQYF. The CDR3 DNA is TGTGCCAGCTCCGATGGCTACGAGCAGTACTTC.

V gene TRBV10-3 combines with J gene TRBJ2-7; TRBD1 aligns across 9 bases. Trimming at V came to 2 bases and at J to 0 bases, leaving 11 bases not matched to a gene. CDR3 length equals 18 residues. CDR1 is ENHRY, CDR2 SYGVKD, per germline. The chain's CDR3 is CAISETPGTGTSSYEQYF. For the CDR3, the DNA is TGTGCCATCAGTGAGACTCCCGGGACAGGGACGAGCTCCTACGAGCAGTACTTC.

J is TRBJ1-2 and V is TRBV14, with D possibly TRBD1 on 5 matching bases. The CDR3 has 17 residues. Germline V gene sequence: CDR1 SGHDN, CDR2 FVKESK. Deletions cut 0 bases from V and 0 bases from J, with 14 bases between. CDR3 bases: TGTGCCAGCAGCCAAGACTGGGGGGTTGGAACTAACTATGGCTACACCTTC. It yields the protein CASSQDWGVGTNYGYTF.

This clone showed up just once. The rearrangement joins TRBV9 to TRBJ2-3; D gene uncertain. The germline CDR1 and CDR2 sequences are SGDLS and YYNGEE. The CDR3 is 15 amino acids. V shed 0 bases and J shed 2 bases, with 10 bases lying between them. CDR3 sequence (DNA): TGTGCCAGCAGCGTAGTCGAGTTACCCACAGATACGCAGTATTTT. Translated: CASSVVELPTDTQYF.

The chain carries TRBV15 and TRBJ2-5; D remains unclear. Trimming removed 9 bases at V and 1 base at J, with 12 bases between. The CDR3 extends over 13 amino acids. CDR1 and CDR2 (germline): LNHNV, YYDKDF (reference sequence). The CDR3 DNA reads as TGTGCCACGGGTTACAGCGTCCAAGAGACCCAGTACTTC. Its translation: CATGYSVQETQYF.

The rearrangement links TRBV6-5 to TRBJ2-1; no firm D call. Trimming removed 6 bases at V and 8 bases at J, with 8 bases between. CDR1 is MNHEY, CDR2 SVGAGI, per germline. This CDR3 contains 11 residues. The DNA of the CDR3 is TGTGCCAGCAGGCGAAGGGATGAGCAGTTCTTC. Encoded protein: CASRRRDEQFF.

The rearrangement joins TRBV28 to TRBJ2-7; TRBD2 matches at 9 bases. The CDR3 is 16 residues long. The junction had 10 bases not matched to a gene; V was cut back by 1 base and J by 6 bases. Per germline, CDR1 MDHEN and CDR2 SYDVKM. As DNA, the CDR3 is TGTGCCAGCAGTTTATCGTCTAGCGGGAAGGGTGGCGAGCAGTACTTC. Residues: CASSLSSSGKGGEQYF.

This clone came up once. This rearrangement joins TRBV19 to TRBJ2-3; D ambiguous. Germline assignment: CDR1 LNHDA and CDR2 SQIVND (reference sequence). Trimming removed 3 bases from V and 1 base from J, with 14 bases in between. The CDR3 is 16 amino acids. The CDR3 bases are TGTGCCAGTAGTATGGGATTCCCAGCGCGCACAGATACGCAGTATTTT. Translated, it gives CASSMGFPARTDTQYF.

V gene TRBV10-2 combines with J gene TRBJ2-1; perhaps TRBD1 as D (5 bases). The CDR3 has 15 amino acids. The V and J ends lost 2 bases and 2 bases respectively, with 10 bases between them. Germline V gene lookup returns CDR1 WSHSY and CDR2 SAAADI. In DNA form, the CDR3 reads TGCGCCAGCAGTGAGATAGGGGTCACCTACAATGAGCAGTTCTTC. Its translation is CASSEIGVTYNEQFF.

The rearrangement links TRBV27 to TRBJ1-4, with unresolved D. CDR1 is MNHEY and CDR2 is SMNVEV in the germline V gene (reference sequence). The CDR3 contains 14 residues. V was pared by 6 bases and J by 8 bases, with 16 bases between. CDR3 bases: TGTGCCAGCAGATTCTTCGGGAGTGGCGAAAAACTGTTTTTT. It yields the protein CASRFFGSGEKLFF.

This rearrangement joins TRBV19 to TRBJ1-3; D call uncertain. The germline V gene has CDR1 LNHDA and CDR2 SQIVND (reference sequence). Trimming left V 1 base short and J 4 bases short, with 5 bases between. The CDR3 is 13 residues long. CDR3 sequence (DNA): TGTGCCAGTAGTATAGGCGCGGGAAACACCATATATTTT. Its translation is CASSIGAGNTIYF.

The chain joins TRBV19 to TRBJ2-4; the D gene could be TRBD1 or TRBD2 (5 bases each). Between the trimmed V and J ends, which lost 9 bases and 0 bases, there was a span of 12 bases. CDR1 LNHDA and CDR2 SQIVND come from the germline V gene (reference sequence). This CDR3 is built from 14 residues. The CDR3 DNA reads TGTGCCAGCAAACAGGACTTAGCCAAAAACATTCAGTACTTC. Translated, it gives CASKQDLAKNIQYF.

The gene calls are TRBV5-1 and TRBJ2-4; D tentatively fits TRBD1 or TRBD2 (5 bases each). Per the germline V gene, CDR1 is SGHRS and CDR2 is YFSETQ. CDR3 size: 17 residues. The V gene lost 4 bases and the J gene lost 0 bases, with 17 bases spanning the gap. The CDR3 region has the DNA TGCGCCAGCAGCCCCGTCAGGGACCTCATAGCCAAAAACATTCAGTACTTC. Protein: CASSPVRDLIAKNIQYF.

The genes are TRBV12-2 and TRBJ2-5; the table assigns TRBD2, which was not confirmed against the DNA. TRBV12-2 is designated a pseudogene. This CDR3 region has 16 residues. CDR3 sequence (DNA): TGTGCAAGTCGCTCCCCTCAGTTAGTAGGAGCGGAGACCCAGTACTTC. Translation: CASRSPQLVGAETQYF.

J is TRBJ1-5 and V is TRBV6-1; no clear D. Trimming left V 0 bases short and J 3 bases short, with 6 bases between. This CDR3 contains 14 residues. Germline lookup yields CDR1 MNHNS and CDR2 SASEGT. The CDR3 DNA sequence: TGTGCCAGCAGTGAAGCCCTAACCAATCAGCCCCAGCATTTT. It translates to CASSEALTNQPQHF.

V is TRBV19 and J is TRBJ1-2; possibly TRBD1 for D (6 bases). The germline CDR1 and CDR2 sequences are LNHDA and SQIVND (reference sequence). CDR3 length: 15 amino acids. Trimming removed 4 bases from V and 4 bases from J, with 16 bases in between. The CDR3 DNA is TGTGCCAGTAGTACCACCCGGACAGCTGGCTATGGCTACACCTTC. The encoded protein is CASSTTRTAGYGYTF.

The V gene is TRBV6-1, the J gene TRBJ2-3; TRBD2 matches 8 bases. This CDR3 has 16 amino acids. The germline V gene has CDR1 MNHNS and CDR2 SASEGT. Trimming removed 2 bases from V and 4 bases from J; junction bases left unmatched: 8. This CDR3 is CASSEMSGSVADTQYF. CDR3 nucleotides: TGTGCCAGCAGTGAAATGAGCGGGAGTGTTGCAGATACGCAGTATTTT.

V is TRBV19 and J is TRBJ2-1; D remains ambiguous. V was shortened by 2 bases and J by 9 bases, with 17 bases between the two germline ends. Germline V gene lookup returns CDR1 LNHDA and CDR2 SQIVND (reference sequence). The CDR3 extends over 15 amino acids. Here the CDR3 DNA reads TGTGCCAGTAGTATAACGGGCCCTCTGGGTGGTGAGCAGTTCTTC. Its translation is CASSITGPLGGEQFF.

The chain couples TRBV30 to TRBJ2-2; weak D call: TRBD2 (6 bases). The germline V and J ends were trimmed by 1 base and 4 bases, with 10 bases remaining between them. The CDR3 is made up of 14 amino acids. Germline CDR1 reads GTSNPN; CDR2 reads SVGIG (reference sequence). This chain's CDR3 is CAWSGVAATGELFF. CDR3 sequence (DNA): TGTGCCTGGAGTGGGGTAGCGGCCACCGGGGAGCTGTTTTTT.

The chain uses TRBV5-1 and TRBJ2-3, with 9 bases identical to TRBD2. The ends lost 4 bases at V and 4 bases at J; junction bases unmatched: 4. This CDR3 comprises 14 residues. The germline CDR1 and CDR2 sequences are SGHRS and YFSETQ. CDR3 residues: CASSPGLASDTQYF. In DNA form, the CDR3 reads TGCGCCAGCAGCCCAGGACTAGCGTCAGATACGCAGTATTTT.